What follows are 20 T cell receptor beta chains derived from one specimen sequenced in a study of blood T cell repertoires in COVID-19. Generated by immunoSEQ multiplex PCR, the TCRdb table keeps only in-frame clones and is missing some. The sample records 200,000 to 250,000 clones, more than 75% being singletons. The specimen sequenced was PBMCs or T cells enriched from blood (not recorded which). These receptor sequences come from a man younger than 40 with acute COVID-19.

This clone was counted a single time. This chain uses TRBV7-9 with TRBJ2-3; 11 bases are shared with TRBD2. CDR1 and CDR2 from the germline V gene are SEHNR and FQNEAQ (reference sequence). The CDR3 extends over 16 amino acids. Unmatched junction bases numbered 3, after V lost 2 bases and J lost 2 bases. The CDR3 nucleotides read TGTGCCAGCAGCTTATCACTAGCGGGGGACACAGATACGCAGTATTTT. Translated, it gives CASSLSLAGDTDTQYF.

This clone was seen a single time. The chain is built from TRBV24-1 and TRBJ1-5; D is uncertain. The V end was cut by 6 bases, the J end by 2 bases, with 7 bases between. The CDR3 contains 13 residues. CDR1 KGHDR and CDR2 SFDVKD come from the germline V gene. CDR3 region: CATSSQGNQPQHF. CDR3 sequence (DNA): TGTGCCACCAGTAGTCAGGGCAATCAGCCCCAGCATTTT.

The count of this clone is one. This chain joins TRBV18 and TRBJ2-7, with 9 bases lining up with TRBD1. The CDR3 runs to 15 residues. V shed 9 bases, J shed 6 bases, and the junction held 15 bases outside the gene matches. Germline V gene sequence: CDR1 KGHSH, CDR2 LQKENI. CDR3 in amino acids: CASSKPGQGTVEQYF. The CDR3 region has the DNA TGTGCCAGTTCAAAACCGGGACAGGGTACTGTCGAGCAGTACTTC.

The rearrangement uses TRBV2 and TRBJ2-5, with 15 bases matching TRBD2. Germline-derived CDR1 and CDR2 are SNHLY and FYNNEI. V lost 4 bases and J lost 5; bases outside the gene matches: 5. The CDR3 length is 16 residues. CDR3 nucleotide sequence: TGTGCCAGCAGTGTGGGACTAGCGGGGGGCCGGGAGACCCAGTACTTC. Translation: CASSVGLAGGRETQYF.

The V and J genes are TRBV30 and TRBJ2-7; maybe TRBD2 (7 bases). Germline CDR1 reads GTSNPN; CDR2 reads SVGIG (reference sequence). V was clipped by 5 bases and J by 9 bases, with 14 bases between them. The CDR3 extends over 11 amino acids. In DNA form, the CDR3 reads TGTGCCTGGGGGGAAGGGGGGGTGCAGTACTTC. It codes for CAWGEGGVQYF.

V gene TRBV7-2 combines with J gene TRBJ1-1; perhaps TRBD1 as D (5 bases). The germline V and J ends were trimmed by 3 bases and 5 bases, with 13 bases remaining between them. Germline V gene data show CDR1 as SGHTA and CDR2 as FQGNSA. The length of the CDR3 is 14 residues. The chain's CDR3 is CASSFGGVGTEAFF. The CDR3 DNA follows: TGTGCCAGCAGCTTCGGGGGGGTAGGGACTGAAGCTTTCTTT.

The CDR3: CAWSSQGPREQYF. DNA of the CDR3: TGTGCCTGGAGTTCTCAGGGGCCCCGCGAGCAGTACTTC. The rearrangement links TRBV30 to TRBJ2-7; possibly TRBD1 for D (6 bases). Trimming removed 2 bases from V and 6 bases from J, with 14 bases in between. The germline gives CDR1 GTSNPN, CDR2 SVGIG (reference sequence). CDR3 size: 13 residues.

The rearrangement joins TRBV6-2 or TRBV6-3 to TRBJ1-5; the match to TRBD1 covers 8 bases. The V segment lost 5 bases and the J segment 4 bases; nucleotides outside the gene matches: 7. The CDR3 consists of 15 residues. Germline CDR1 reads MNHEY; CDR2 reads SVGEGT. CDR3 loop: CASSGTRQGNQPQHF. In nucleotides, the CDR3 is TGTGCCAGCAGTGGAACCCGACAGGGGAATCAGCCCCAGCATTTT.

The chain couples TRBV2 to TRBJ2-1; the match to TRBD2 covers 7 bases. The germline CDR1 and CDR2 sequences are SNHLY and FYNNEI. The V segment lost 1 base and the J segment 7 bases; nucleotides outside the gene matches: 10. The CDR3 consists of 16 residues. The CDR3 loop reads CASSEEGAGRGNEQFF. CDR3 nucleotides: TGTGCCAGCAGTGAAGAAGGAGCGGGGCGGGGGAATGAGCAGTTCTTC.

The chain has TRBV5-1 and TRBJ2-7, with 8 bases matching TRBD2. This CDR3 comprises 14 residues. V lost 4 bases and J lost 2; bases outside the gene matches: 5. Germline V gives CDR1 SGHRS, CDR2 YFSETQ. The CDR3 spells CASSPNSGTYEQYF. In nucleotides, the CDR3 is TGCGCCAGCAGCCCGAATAGCGGGACCTACGAGCAGTACTTC.

The CDR3 loop is CASSPEANYGYTF. DNA of the CDR3: TGTGCCAGCTCACCAGAGGCTAACTATGGCTACACCTTC. The rearrangement links TRBV18 to TRBJ1-2; D is ambiguous. The CDR3 sequence is 13 residues long. Trimming cost V 2 bases and J 0 bases, with 4 bases left between them. Germline CDR1 reads KGHSH; CDR2 reads LQKENI.

This sequence joins TRBV4-1 and TRBJ1-4; D possibly corresponds to TRBD1 (6 bases). Trimming took off 1 base at V and 8 bases at J, with 14 bases between the two ends. The CDR3 runs to 15 residues. Germline CDR1 reads MGHRA; CDR2 reads YSYEKL. The CDR3 loop reads CASSQGGGVSEKLFF. In nucleotides, the CDR3 is TGCGCCAGCAGCCAAGGAGGGGGGGTAAGCGAAAAACTGTTTTTT.

This clone showed up just a few times. This rearrangement joins TRBV18 to TRBJ1-1; no clear D. Per germline, CDR1 KGHSH and CDR2 LQKENI. The length of the CDR3 is 13 residues. V dropped 2 bases and J dropped 1 base, with 5 bases sitting between them. CDR3 bases: TGTGCCAGCTCACCAAACGGGAACACTGAAGCTTTCTTT. Translating it yields CASSPNGNTEAFF.

This clone has more than one count but fewer than ten. The rearrangement joins TRBV7-9 to TRBJ2-5; 12 bases are a match to TRBD1. With 6 bases clipped from V and 5 bases from J, the junction kept 7 bases outside the gene matches. The CDR3 sequence is 15 residues long. Germline CDR1 and CDR2: SEHNR and FQNEAQ (reference sequence). The CDR3 bases are TGTGCCAGCAGGACCGGGACAGGGGGCCCGGAGACCCAGTACTTC. Residues: CASRTGTGGPETQYF.

The chain recombines TRBV2 with TRBJ1-2, with D tentatively TRBD1 (5 bases). CDR1 is SNHLY and CDR2 is FYNNEI in the germline V gene. The CDR3 is made up of 13 amino acids. V gave up 4 bases and J gave up 7 bases, with 13 bases separating them. The CDR3 coding sequence is TGTGCCAGCAGTGTAGGCGGGAGGGGTGGCTACACCTTC. Residues: CASSVGGRGGYTF.

V and J are TRBV29-1 and TRBJ1-1; 7 nucleotides align to TRBD1. V lost 6 bases and J lost 1; bases outside the gene matches: 5. CDR3 length equals 13 residues. In germline, CDR1 is SQVTM, CDR2 ANQGSEA. CDR3 region: CSVTGTANTEAFF. CDR3 bases: TGCAGCGTCACCGGGACAGCGAACACTGAAGCTTTCTTT.

This sequence joins TRBV19 and TRBJ1-4; 8 nucleotides match TRBD1. The V and J ends lost 4 bases and 7 bases, in that order; junction bases with no gene match: 5. CDR3 length equals 14 residues. CDR1 LNHDA and CDR2 SQIVND come from the germline V gene (reference sequence). CDR3 in amino acids: CASSNRDRTEKLFF. The CDR3 DNA reads as TGTGCCAGTAGTAACCGGGACAGGACTGAAAAACTGTTTTTT.

The chain is built from TRBV28 and TRBJ2-4; 8 bases are shared with TRBD1. The CDR3 is made up of 14 amino acids. Germline V CDR1 and CDR2: MDHEN, SYDVKM. The trim removed 3 bases at V and 8 bases at J, leaving 6 bases unmatched. The DNA of the CDR3 is TGTGCCAGCAGTTTTCAGGGGGCCCGCGACATTCAGTACTTC. Encoded protein: CASSFQGARDIQYF.

The chain joins TRBV7-9 to TRBJ1-5; D may be TRBD1 (5 bases). The CDR3 runs 17 residues. From germline, CDR1 is SEHNR and CDR2 FQNEAQ (reference sequence). Between the trimmed V and J ends, which lost 7 bases and 3 bases, there was a span of 22 bases. As DNA, the CDR3 is TGTGCCAGCACCCCGGGAGGGGACCTTAATCACAATCAGCCCCAGCATTTT. This translates into CASTPGGDLNHNQPQHF.

V gene TRBV27 combines with J gene TRBJ1-1, with D uncertain. The CDR3 is made up of 14 amino acids. Trimming left V 2 bases short and J 6 bases short, with 13 bases between. The germline V gene encodes CDR1 MNHEY and CDR2 SMNVEV (reference sequence). CDR3 in amino acids: CASSLTGIGAEAFF. In DNA form, the CDR3 reads TGTGCCAGCAGTTTAACGGGGATCGGCGCTGAAGCTTTCTTT.